Below, 9 T cell receptor beta chains from the same sample are listed, as sequenced in a study of T cell responses to AZD1222 COVID-19 vaccine. TCRdb keeps only in-frame clones here, not all; method: immunoSEQ multiplex PCR. The table lists about 150,000 clones, roughly nine tenths of them singletons. The source was peripheral blood, collected 28 days after the second AZD1222 dose. These receptors were taken from an adult who received the AZD1222 COVID-19 vaccine.

The chain couples TRBV3-1 (or the pseudogene TRBV3-2) to TRBJ1-4; no firm D call. Between the trimmed V and J ends, which lost 4 bases and 0 bases, there was a span of 18 bases. Germline-derived CDR1 and CDR2 are LGHDT and YNNKEL (reference sequence). The CDR3 covers 18 residues. The CDR3 here is CASSPRGGEYATNEKLFF. The CDR3 nucleotides are TGTGCCAGCAGCCCCCGCGGCGGAGAGTATGCAACTAATGAAAAACTGTTTTTT.

The rearrangement uses TRBV19 and TRBJ2-6; D unclear. The germline V and J ends were trimmed by 5 bases and 0 bases, with 14 bases remaining between them. The CDR3 runs 17 residues. Germline CDR1 reads LNHDA; CDR2 reads SQIVND (reference sequence). CDR3: CASSSLGKGSGANVLTF. The CDR3 DNA is TGTGCCAGTAGTTCCCTAGGGAAGGGCTCTGGGGCCAACGTCCTGACTTTC.

The V call is TRBV9, the J call TRBJ1-1; possible D gene TRBD1, 5 bases. The V end lost 6 bases, the J end lost 4 bases, and 13 bases lay between the germline ends. Germline V gives CDR1 SGDLS, CDR2 YYNGEE. The CDR3 is 13 residues long. CDR3 sequence: CASTIVDSTEAFF. DNA for the CDR3: TGTGCCAGCACCATCGTCGACAGCACTGAAGCTTTCTTT.

This chain connects TRBV7-8 to TRBJ2-5, with a weak D call TRBD1 (6 bases). The germline V gene has CDR1 SGHVS and CDR2 FQNEAQ. Trimming pared 5 bases from V and 1 base from J, leaving 8 bases between. This CDR3 comprises 13 residues. The CDR3 is CASSTDSQETQYF. In DNA form, the CDR3 reads TGTGCCAGCAGCACGGACAGCCAAGAGACCCAGTACTTC.

The chain uses TRBV10-3 and TRBJ1-5; weak D call: TRBD1 (5 bases). The germline V and J ends were trimmed by 0 bases and 2 bases, with 8 bases remaining between them. Germline values: CDR1 ENHRY, CDR2 SYGVKD. The CDR3 runs 15 residues. The CDR3 here is CAISESGERNQPQHF. DNA for the CDR3: TGTGCCATCAGTGAGTCAGGGGAACGCAATCAGCCCCAGCATTTT.

The genes are TRBV2 and TRBJ1-2, with 9 bases aligning to TRBD1. The V and J ends lost 7 bases and 5 bases, in that order; junction bases with no gene match: 5. Germline CDR1 SNHLY, CDR2 FYNNEI. This CDR3 contains 13 residues. The CDR3 region is CASTKDRGYGYTF. In DNA form, the CDR3 reads TGTGCCAGCACTAAGGACAGGGGTTATGGCTACACCTTC. The variable domain in full, with the rest retrieved from reference TRBV2 and TRBJ1-2, is EPEVTQTPSHQVTQMGQEVILRCVPISNHLYFYWYRQILGQKVEFLVSFYNNEISEKSEIFDDQFSVERPDGSNFTLKIRSTKLEDSAMYFCASTKDRGYGYTFGSGTRLTVV.

The chain recombines TRBV20-1 with TRBJ1-6; D gene ambiguous. The CDR3 runs 18 residues. Germline V gene lookup returns CDR1 DFQATT and CDR2 SNEGSKA (reference sequence). V lost 3 bases, J lost 0 bases, and 18 bases lay in between. In DNA, the CDR3 is TGCAGTGCTAGTAAGGGATGGTCTGGGAGCTCCTATAATTCACCCCTCCACTTT. Translated: CSASKGWSGSSYNSPLHF.

In its sample, this clone was seen once. This chain joins TRBV28 and TRBJ1-2; 10 bases map to TRBD1. J gave up 4 bases and V 7 bases, and 9 bases lay outside the gene matches. The CDR3 length is 15 residues. Germline V gene data show CDR1 as MDHEN and CDR2 as SYDVKM. CDR3 protein: CASTSTTGGSYGYTF. CDR3 sequence (DNA): TGTGCCAGCACCTCCACGACAGGGGGCAGCTATGGCTACACCTTC.

The V and J genes are TRBV10-3 and TRBJ2-3; D may be TRBD2 (5 bases). The V gene lost 10 bases and the J gene lost 5 bases, with 16 bases spanning the gap. The CDR3 totals 13 residues. Germline assignment: CDR1 ENHRY and CDR2 SYGVKD. CDR3 DNA: TGTGCCACCGTAAAAGGACTTTTAGATACGCAGTATTTT. This gives the protein CATVKGLLDTQYF.